These 12 T cell receptor beta chains came from one sample sequenced in a study of CD4+ T cells in melanoma. Sequencing was performed with immunoSEQ multiplex PCR; in TCRdb, only in-frame clones are kept and a portion is missing. The data show roughly 15,000 clones, with about 72% seen just once and approximately 12% held by the top ten. The sequencing sample was made of cells from a culture (not recorded whether cultured in vitro). The receptors stem from a human donor with melanoma.

V usage is TRBV27 and J usage is TRBJ2-2; D is possibly TRBD1 (6 bases). Trimming took 3 bases from V and 0 from J, leaving 8 bases between them. The CDR3 runs to 15 residues. Germline values: CDR1 MNHEY, CDR2 SMNVEV (reference sequence). CDR3 loop: CASSLGASNTGELFF. DNA of the CDR3: TGTGCCAGCAGTTTGGGGGCGTCGAACACCGGGGAGCTGTTTTTT.

About this clone: The germline gene is not matched at one end of the junction; a read error may be the cause. The chain combines TRBV6-4 with TRBJ1-6; D possibly corresponds to TRBD1 (5 bases). Germline CDR1 and CDR2: MRHNA and SNTAGT. This CDR3 has 15 residues. The CDR3 bases are TGTGCCAGCAGTTACTCTCGGGACCCCAATTCACCCCTCCACTTT. Translating it yields CASSYSRDPNSPLHF.

The rearrangement links TRBV10-1 to TRBJ2-5, with 11 bases aligning to TRBD2. After removal of 7 bases from V and 2 bases from J, the junction contained 15 bases not matched to a gene. Germline CDR1 reads WNHNN; CDR2 reads SYGVQD (reference sequence). The length of the CDR3 is 18 residues. CDR3 nucleotide sequence: TGCGCCAGCAAATCTTCTAGCGGGGGGTCCGGTTTTCAAGAGACCCAGTACTTC. It specifies CASKSSSGGSGFQETQYF.

This clone appeared a few times. The chain uses TRBV5-1 and TRBJ2-7; 8 bases line up with TRBD1. CDR1 and CDR2 (germline): SGHRS, YFSETQ. The CDR3 is made up of 14 amino acids. V trimming: 3 bases; J trimming: 3 bases; junction bases outside the gene matches: 5. DNA for the CDR3: TGCGCCAGCAGCTCGGGACAGGCCGTCTACGAGCAGTACTTC. It is translated as CASSSGQAVYEQYF.

The V and J genes are TRBV4-2 and TRBJ2-1; 11 positions agree with TRBD2. This CDR3 has 18 amino acids. Trimming at V came to 1 base and at J to 4 bases, leaving 9 bases not matched to a gene. Germline V gene lookup returns CDR1 LGHNA and CDR2 YNFKEQ. CDR3 sequence (DNA): TGTGCCAGCAGCCAAGTGGGGCTAGCGGGGGGAACATACAATGAGCAGTTCTTC. This translates into CASSQVGLAGGTYNEQFF.

The J gene is TRBJ2-1, the V gene TRBV5-1; 12 bases align to TRBD2. After removal of 2 bases from V and 5 bases from J, the junction contained 5 bases not matched to a gene. Germline V gene data show CDR1 as SGHRS and CDR2 as YFSETQ. The CDR3 extends over 16 amino acids. The CDR3 protein is CASSFVRLAGDNEQFF. Written as DNA, the CDR3 is TGCGCCAGCAGCTTCGTTAGACTAGCGGGAGACAATGAGCAGTTCTTC. Variable domain in full (rest from reference TRBV5-1 and TRBJ2-1): KAGVTQTPRYLIKTRGQQVTLSCSPISGHRSVSWYQQTPGQGLQFLFEYFSETQRNKGNFPGRFSGRQFSNSRSEMNVSTLELGDSALYLCASSFVRLAGDNEQFFGPGTRLTVL.

V is TRBV6-5 and J is TRBJ2-7, with a weak D call TRBD1 (6 bases). With 5 bases removed from V and 3 bases from J, the gap between germline ends came to 11 bases. The CDR3 consists of 13 residues. The germline V gene encodes CDR1 MNHEY and CDR2 SVGAGI. The CDR3 region has the DNA TGTGCCAGCAGTGTCAGGGGATACTACGAGCAGTACTTC. Its translation is CASSVRGYYEQYF.

This clone was observed a single time. V is TRBV30 and J is TRBJ1-3; weak D call: TRBD1 (5 bases). The CDR3 extends over 14 amino acids. The germline CDR1 and CDR2 sequences are GTSNPN and SVGIG (reference sequence). V was clipped by 4 bases and J by 5 bases, with 15 bases between them. The CDR3 DNA follows: TGTGCCTGGATCCCAACAGGCGGGAGAAACACCATATATTTT. Its protein product is CAWIPTGGRNTIYF.

V and J are TRBV2 and TRBJ1-4, with D unclear. The germline gives CDR1 SNHLY, CDR2 FYNNEI. Trimming pared 3 bases from V and 8 bases from J, leaving 4 bases between. The CDR3 runs to 11 residues. The CDR3 region is CASSDWEKLFF. The CDR3 DNA reads as TGTGCCAGCAGTGATTGGGAAAAACTGTTTTTT.

This sequence joins TRBV6-5 and TRBJ1-1; no clear D. The length of the CDR3 is 13 residues. The germline gives CDR1 MNHEY, CDR2 SVGAGI. Deletions cut 6 bases from V and 2 bases from J, with 10 bases between. CDR3 DNA: TGTGCCAGCAGAGAAGACGGAAACACTGAAGCTTTCTTT. It encodes CASREDGNTEAFF.

The V gene is TRBV28, the J gene TRBJ1-2; 9 bases agree with TRBD1. The J segment lost 7 bases and the V segment lost 6 bases, leaving 15 bases of the junction unmatched. Germline CDR1 reads MDHEN; CDR2 reads SYDVKM. The CDR3 is 16 residues long. The CDR3 reads CASRTGLGQGGVGYTF. Written as DNA, the CDR3 is TGTGCCAGCAGAACGGGACTGGGACAGGGCGGGGTTGGCTACACCTTC.

The V and J genes are TRBV19 and TRBJ1-5; 8 bases map to TRBD1. The CDR3 sequence is 17 residues long. Germline lookup yields CDR1 LNHDA and CDR2 SQIVND (reference sequence). The V gene end was trimmed by 5 bases and the J gene end by 4 bases; junction bases not matched to a gene: 13. CDR3 DNA sequence: TGTGCCAGTAGTTCTCCGTGGACAGGGCATCTAAATCAGCCCCAGCATTTT. Translation: CASSSPWTGHLNQPQHF.